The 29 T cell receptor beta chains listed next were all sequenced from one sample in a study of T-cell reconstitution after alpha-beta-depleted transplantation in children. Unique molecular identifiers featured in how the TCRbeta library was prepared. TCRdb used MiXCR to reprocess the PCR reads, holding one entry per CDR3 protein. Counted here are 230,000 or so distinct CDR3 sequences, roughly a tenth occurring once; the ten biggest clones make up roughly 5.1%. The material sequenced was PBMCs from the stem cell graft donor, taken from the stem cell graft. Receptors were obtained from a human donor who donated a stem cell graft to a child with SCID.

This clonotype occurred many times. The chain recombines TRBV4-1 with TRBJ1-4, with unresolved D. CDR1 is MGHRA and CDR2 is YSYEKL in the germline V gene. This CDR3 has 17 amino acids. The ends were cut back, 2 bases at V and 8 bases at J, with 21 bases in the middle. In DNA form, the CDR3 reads TGCGCCAGCAGCCAAACCCAACTCGGGCCAGAGGAGGAAAAACTGTTTTTT. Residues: CASSQTQLGPEEEKLFF.

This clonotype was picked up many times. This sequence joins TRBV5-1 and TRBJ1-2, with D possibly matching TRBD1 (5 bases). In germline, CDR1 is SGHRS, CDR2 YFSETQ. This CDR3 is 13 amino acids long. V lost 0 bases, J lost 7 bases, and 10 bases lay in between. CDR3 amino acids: CASSLEGVGGYTF. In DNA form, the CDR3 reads TGCGCCAGCAGCTTGGAAGGGGTTGGTGGCTACACCTTC.

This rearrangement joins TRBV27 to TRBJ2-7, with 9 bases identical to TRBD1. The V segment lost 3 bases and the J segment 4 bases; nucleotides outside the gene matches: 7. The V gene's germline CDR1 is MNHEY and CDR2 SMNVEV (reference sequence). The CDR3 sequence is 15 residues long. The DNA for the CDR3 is TGTGCCAGCAGTTTGGGACAGGGAGGTGGTTACGAGCAGTACTTC. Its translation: CASSLGQGGGYEQYF.

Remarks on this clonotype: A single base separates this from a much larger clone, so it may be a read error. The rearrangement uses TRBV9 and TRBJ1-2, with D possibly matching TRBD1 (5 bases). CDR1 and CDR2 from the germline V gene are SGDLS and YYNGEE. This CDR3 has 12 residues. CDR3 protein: CATSATVDGYTF. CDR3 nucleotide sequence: TGTGCCACCAGCGCGACAGTAGATGGCTACACCTTC.

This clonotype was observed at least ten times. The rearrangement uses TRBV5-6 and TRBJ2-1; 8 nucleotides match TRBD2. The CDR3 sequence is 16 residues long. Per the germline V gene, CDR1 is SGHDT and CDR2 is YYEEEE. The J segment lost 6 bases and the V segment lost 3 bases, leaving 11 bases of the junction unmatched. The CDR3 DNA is TGTGCCAGCAGCTCTACCGGGACTAGTCGGGGCAATGAGCAGTTCTTC. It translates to CASSSTGTSRGNEQFF.

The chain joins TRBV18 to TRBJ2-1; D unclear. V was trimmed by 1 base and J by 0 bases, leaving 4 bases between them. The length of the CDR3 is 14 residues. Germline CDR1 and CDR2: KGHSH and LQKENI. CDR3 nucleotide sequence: TGTGCCAGCTCACCACGGAGCTCCTACAATGAGCAGTTCTTC. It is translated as CASSPRSSYNEQFF.

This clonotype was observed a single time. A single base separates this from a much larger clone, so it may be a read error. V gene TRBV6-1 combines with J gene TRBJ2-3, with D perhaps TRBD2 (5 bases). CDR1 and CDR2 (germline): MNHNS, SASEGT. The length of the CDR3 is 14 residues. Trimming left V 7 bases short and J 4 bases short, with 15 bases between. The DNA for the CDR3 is TGTGCCAGCATCTTGGGCCCCGGGGCAGATACGCAGTATTTT. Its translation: CASILGPGADTQYF.

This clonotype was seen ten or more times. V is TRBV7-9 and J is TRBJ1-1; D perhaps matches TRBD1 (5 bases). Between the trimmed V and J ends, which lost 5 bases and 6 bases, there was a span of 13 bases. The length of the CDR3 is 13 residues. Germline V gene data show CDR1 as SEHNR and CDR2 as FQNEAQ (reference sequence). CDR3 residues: CASSRGGTAEAFF. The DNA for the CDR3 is TGTGCCAGCAGCCGGGGGGGTACCGCTGAAGCTTTCTTT.

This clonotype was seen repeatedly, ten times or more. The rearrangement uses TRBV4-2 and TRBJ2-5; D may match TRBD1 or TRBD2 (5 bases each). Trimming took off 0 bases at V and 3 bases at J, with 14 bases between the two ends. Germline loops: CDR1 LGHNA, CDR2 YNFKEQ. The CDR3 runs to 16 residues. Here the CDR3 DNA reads TGTGCCAGCAGCCAAGATCTGATCCGGGGCAAAGAGACCCAGTACTTC. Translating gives CASSQDLIRGKETQYF.

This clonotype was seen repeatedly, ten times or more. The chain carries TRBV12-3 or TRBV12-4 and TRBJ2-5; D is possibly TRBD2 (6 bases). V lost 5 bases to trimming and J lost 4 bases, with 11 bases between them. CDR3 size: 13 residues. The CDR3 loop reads CASSIGGLETQYF. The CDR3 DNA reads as TGTGCCAGCAGTATTGGGGGACTAGAGACCCAGTACTTC.

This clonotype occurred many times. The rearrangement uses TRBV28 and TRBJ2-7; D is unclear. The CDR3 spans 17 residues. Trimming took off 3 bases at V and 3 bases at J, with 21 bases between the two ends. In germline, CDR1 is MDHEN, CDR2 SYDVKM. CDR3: CASSFARTRIVYYEQYF. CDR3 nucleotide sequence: TGTGCCAGCAGTTTCGCCCGTACAAGGATTGTTTACTACGAGCAGTACTTC.

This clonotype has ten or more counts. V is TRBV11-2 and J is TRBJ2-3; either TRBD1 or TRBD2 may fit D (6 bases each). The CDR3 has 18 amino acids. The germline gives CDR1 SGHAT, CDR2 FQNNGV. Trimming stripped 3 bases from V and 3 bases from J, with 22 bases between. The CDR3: CASSFSRGRGLGTDTQYF. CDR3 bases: TGTGCCAGCAGCTTCTCCCGGGGTCGGGGGCTAGGGACAGATACGCAGTATTTT.

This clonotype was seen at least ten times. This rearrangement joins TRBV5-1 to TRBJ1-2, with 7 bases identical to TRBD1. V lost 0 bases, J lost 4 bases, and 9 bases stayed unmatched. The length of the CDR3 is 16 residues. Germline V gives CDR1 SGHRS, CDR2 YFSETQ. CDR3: CASSLGPRQGVYGYTF. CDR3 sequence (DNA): TGCGCCAGCAGCTTGGGTCCGCGGCAGGGGGTCTATGGCTACACCTTC.

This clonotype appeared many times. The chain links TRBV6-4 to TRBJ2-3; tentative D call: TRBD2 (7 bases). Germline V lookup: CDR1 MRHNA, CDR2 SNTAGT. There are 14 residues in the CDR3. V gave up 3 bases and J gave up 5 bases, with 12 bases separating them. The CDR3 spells CASSEGGAEDTQYF. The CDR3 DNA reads TGTGCCAGCAGTGAGGGGGGGGCGGAAGATACGCAGTATTTT.

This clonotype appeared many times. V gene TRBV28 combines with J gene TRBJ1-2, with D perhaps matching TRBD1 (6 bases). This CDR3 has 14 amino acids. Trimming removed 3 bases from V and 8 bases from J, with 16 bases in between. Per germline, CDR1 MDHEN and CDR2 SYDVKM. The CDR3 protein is CASSFTGTSPGYTF. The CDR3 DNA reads TGTGCCAGCAGTTTTACAGGGACCTCGCCGGGCTACACCTTC.

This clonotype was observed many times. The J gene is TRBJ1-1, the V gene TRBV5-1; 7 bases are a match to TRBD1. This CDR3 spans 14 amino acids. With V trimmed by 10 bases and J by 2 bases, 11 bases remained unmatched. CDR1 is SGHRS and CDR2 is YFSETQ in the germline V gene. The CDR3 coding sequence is TGCGCCTGCTCAGGGGGTTCGGATAACACTGAAGCTTTCTTT. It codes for CACSGGSDNTEAFF.

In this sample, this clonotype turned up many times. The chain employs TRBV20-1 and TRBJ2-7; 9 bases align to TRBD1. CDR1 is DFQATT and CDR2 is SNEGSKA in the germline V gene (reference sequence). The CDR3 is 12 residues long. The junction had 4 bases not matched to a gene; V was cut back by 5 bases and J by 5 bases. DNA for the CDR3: TGCAGTGCTCGACAGGGGGTGAACGAGCAGTACTTC. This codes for CSARQGVNEQYF.

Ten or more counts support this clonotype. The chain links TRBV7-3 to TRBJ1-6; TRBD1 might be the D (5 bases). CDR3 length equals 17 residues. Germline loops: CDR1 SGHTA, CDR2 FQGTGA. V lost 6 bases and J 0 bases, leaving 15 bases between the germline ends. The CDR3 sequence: CASRRTPGSSYNSPLHF. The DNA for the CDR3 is TGTGCCAGCAGACGGACGCCAGGGAGCTCCTATAATTCACCCCTCCACTTT.

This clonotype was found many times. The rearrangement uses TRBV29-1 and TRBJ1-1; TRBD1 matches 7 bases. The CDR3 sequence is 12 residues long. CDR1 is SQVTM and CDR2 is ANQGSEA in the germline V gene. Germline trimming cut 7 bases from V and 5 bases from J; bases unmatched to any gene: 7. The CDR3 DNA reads TGCAGCGCAAACAGGGGCCTGACTGAAGCTTTCTTT. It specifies CSANRGLTEAFF. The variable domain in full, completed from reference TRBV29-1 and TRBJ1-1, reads SAVISQKPSRDICQRGTSLTIQCQVDSQVTMMFWYRQQPGQSLTLIATANQGSEATYESGFVIDKFPISRPNLTFSTLTVSNMSPEDSSIYLCSANRGLTEAFFGQGTRLTVV.

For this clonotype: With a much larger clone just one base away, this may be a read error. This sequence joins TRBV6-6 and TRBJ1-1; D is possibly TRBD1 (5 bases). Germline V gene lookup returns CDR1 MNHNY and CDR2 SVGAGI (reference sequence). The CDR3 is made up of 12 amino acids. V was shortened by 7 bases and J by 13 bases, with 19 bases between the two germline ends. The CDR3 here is CASTPMGGNIFF. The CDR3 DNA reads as TGTGCCAGCACTCCCATGGGGGGAAATATTTTCTTT.

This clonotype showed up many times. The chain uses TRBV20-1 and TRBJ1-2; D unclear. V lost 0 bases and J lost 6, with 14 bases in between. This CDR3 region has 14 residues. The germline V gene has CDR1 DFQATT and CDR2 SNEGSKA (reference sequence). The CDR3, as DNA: TGCAGTGCTAGAGAGGCGGGCGTTGATCATGGCTACACCTTC. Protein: CSAREAGVDHGYTF.

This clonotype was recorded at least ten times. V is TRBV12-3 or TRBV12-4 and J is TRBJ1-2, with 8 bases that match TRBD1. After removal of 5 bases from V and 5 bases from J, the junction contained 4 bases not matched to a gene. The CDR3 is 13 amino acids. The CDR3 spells CASSPTGGYGYTF. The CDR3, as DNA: TGTGCCAGCAGTCCAACAGGGGGTTATGGCTACACCTTC.

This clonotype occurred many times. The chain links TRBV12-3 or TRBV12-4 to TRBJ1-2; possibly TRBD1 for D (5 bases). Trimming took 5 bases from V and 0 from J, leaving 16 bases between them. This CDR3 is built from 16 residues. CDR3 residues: CASSQPGPITNYGYTF. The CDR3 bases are TGTGCCAGCAGTCAGCCGGGACCCATAACTAACTATGGCTACACCTTC.

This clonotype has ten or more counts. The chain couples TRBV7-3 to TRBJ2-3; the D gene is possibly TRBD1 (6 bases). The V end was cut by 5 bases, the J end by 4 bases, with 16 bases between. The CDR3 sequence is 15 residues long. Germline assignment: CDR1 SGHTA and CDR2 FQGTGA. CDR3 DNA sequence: TGTGCCAGCAGCCCCGGGACAAGGAGGTCAGATACGCAGTATTTT. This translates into CASSPGTRRSDTQYF.

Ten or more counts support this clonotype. For the CDR3, the DNA is TGCAGTGCTCTGGGTGCTAACCGGGGCACAGATACGCAGTATTTT. This encodes CSALGANRGTDTQYF. The rearrangement links TRBV20-1 to TRBJ2-3; no firm D call. In germline, CDR1 is DFQATT, CDR2 SNEGSKA (reference sequence). Deletions cut 5 bases from V and 1 base from J, with 16 bases between. The CDR3 has 15 amino acids.

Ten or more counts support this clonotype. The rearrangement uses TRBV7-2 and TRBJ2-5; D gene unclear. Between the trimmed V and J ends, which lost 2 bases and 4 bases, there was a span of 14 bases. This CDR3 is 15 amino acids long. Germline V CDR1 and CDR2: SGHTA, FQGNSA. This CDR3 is CASSLTRTIGETQYF. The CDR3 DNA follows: TGTGCCAGCAGCTTAACGCGGACCATAGGAGAGACCCAGTACTTC.

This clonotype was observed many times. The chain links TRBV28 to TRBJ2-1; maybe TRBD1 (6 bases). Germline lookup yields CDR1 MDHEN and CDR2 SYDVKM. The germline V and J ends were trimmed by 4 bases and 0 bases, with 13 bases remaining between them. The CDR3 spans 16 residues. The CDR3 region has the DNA TGTGCCAGCAGTTCAATACAGGGAGCCTCCTACAATGAGCAGTTCTTC. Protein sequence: CASSSIQGASYNEQFF.

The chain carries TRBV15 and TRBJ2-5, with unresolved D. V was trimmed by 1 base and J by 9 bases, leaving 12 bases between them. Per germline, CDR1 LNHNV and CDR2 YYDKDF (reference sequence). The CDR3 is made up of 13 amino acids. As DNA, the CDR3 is TGTGCCACCAGCAGAGTTACCACTCGGGCCCAGTACTTC. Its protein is CATSRVTTRAQYF.

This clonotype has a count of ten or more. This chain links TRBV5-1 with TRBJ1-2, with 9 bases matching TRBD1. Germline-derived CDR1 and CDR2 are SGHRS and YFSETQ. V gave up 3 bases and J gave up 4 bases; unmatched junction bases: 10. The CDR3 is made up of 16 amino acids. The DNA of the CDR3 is TGCGCCAGCAGCTCGTTAAATCCGGACAGGGGCTATGGCTACACCTTC. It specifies CASSSLNPDRGYGYTF.